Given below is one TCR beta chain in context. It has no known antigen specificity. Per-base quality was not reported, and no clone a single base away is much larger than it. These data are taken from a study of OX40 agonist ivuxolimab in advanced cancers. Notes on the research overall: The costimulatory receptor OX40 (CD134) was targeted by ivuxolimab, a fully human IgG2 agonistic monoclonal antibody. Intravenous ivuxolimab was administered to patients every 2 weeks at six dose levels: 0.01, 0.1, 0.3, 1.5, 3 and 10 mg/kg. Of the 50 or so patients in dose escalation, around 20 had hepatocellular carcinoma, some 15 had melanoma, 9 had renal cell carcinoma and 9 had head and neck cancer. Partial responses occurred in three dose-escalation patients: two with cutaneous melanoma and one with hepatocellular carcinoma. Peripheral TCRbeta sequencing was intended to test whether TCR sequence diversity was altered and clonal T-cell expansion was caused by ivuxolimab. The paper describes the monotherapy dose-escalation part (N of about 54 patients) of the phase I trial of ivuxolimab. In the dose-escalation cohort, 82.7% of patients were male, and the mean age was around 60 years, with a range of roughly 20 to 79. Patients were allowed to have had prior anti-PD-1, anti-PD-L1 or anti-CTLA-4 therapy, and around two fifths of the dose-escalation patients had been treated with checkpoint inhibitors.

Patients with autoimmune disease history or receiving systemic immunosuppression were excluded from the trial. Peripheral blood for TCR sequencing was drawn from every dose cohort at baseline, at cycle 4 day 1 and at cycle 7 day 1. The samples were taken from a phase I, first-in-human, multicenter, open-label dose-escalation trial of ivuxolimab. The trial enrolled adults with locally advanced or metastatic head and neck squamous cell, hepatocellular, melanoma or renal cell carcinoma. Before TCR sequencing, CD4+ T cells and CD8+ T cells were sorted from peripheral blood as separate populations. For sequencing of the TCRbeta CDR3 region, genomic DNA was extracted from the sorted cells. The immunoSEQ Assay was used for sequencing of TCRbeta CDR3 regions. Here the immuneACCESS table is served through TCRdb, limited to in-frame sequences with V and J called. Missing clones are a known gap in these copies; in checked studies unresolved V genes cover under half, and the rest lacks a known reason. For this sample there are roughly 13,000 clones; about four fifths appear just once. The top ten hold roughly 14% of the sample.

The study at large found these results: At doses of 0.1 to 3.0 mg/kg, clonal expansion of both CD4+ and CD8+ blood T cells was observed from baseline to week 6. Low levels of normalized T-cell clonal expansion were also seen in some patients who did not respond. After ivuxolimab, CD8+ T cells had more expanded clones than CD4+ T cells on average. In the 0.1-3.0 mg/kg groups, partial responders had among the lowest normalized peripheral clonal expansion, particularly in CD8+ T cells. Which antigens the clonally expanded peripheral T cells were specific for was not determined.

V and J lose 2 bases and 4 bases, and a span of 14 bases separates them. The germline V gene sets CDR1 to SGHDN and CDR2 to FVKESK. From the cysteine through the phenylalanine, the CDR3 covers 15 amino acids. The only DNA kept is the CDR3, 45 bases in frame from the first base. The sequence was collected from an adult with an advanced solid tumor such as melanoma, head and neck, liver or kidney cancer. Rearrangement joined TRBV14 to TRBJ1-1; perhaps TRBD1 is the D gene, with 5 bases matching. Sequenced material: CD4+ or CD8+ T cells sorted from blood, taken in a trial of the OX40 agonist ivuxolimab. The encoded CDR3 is CASSQWSRGATEAFF. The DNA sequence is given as TGTGCCAGCAGCCAATGGTCCCGGGGCGCCACTGAAGCTTTCTTT.